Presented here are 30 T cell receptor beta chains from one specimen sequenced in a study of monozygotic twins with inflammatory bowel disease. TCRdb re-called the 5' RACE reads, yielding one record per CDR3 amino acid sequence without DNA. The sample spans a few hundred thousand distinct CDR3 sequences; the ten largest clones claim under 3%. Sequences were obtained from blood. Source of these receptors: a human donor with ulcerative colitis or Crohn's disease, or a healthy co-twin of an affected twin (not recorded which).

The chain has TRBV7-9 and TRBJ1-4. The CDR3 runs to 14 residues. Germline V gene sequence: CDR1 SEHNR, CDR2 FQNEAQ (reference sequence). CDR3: CASTFDKTNEKLFF.

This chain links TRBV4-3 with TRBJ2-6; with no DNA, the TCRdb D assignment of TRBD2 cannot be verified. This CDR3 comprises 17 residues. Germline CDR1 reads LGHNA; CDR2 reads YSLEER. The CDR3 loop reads CASSHLPIKSGANVLTF.

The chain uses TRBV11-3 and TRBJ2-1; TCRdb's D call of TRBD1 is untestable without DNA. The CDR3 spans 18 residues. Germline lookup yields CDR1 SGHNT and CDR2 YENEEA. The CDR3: CASSLGDRVKSSYNEQFF.

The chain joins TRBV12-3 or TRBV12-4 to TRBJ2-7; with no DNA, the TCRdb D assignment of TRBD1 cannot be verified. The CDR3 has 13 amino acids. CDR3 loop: CASSPTGRNEQYF.

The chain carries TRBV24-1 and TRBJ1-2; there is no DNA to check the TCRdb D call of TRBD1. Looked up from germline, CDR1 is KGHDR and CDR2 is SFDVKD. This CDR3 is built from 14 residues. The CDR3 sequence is CATSDRTGSGGYTF.

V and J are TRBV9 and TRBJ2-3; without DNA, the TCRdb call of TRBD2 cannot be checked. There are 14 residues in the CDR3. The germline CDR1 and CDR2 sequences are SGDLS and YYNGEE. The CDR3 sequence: CASNLAGSTDTQYF.

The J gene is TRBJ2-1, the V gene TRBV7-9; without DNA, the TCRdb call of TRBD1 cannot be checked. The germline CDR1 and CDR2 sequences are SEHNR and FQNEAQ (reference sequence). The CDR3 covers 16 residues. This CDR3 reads CASSSGLRGTYNEQFF.

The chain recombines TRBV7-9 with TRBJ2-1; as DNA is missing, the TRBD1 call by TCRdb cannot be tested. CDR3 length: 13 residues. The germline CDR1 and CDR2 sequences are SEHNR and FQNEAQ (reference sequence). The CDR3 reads CASSLPPYNEQFF.

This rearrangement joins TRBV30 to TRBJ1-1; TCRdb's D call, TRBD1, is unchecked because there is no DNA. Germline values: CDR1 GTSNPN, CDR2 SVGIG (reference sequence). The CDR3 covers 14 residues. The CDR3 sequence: CAWSVLDRNTEAFF.

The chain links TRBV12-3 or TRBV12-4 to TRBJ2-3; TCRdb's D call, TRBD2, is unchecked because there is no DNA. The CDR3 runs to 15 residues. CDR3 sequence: CASRSGGAFPDTQYF.

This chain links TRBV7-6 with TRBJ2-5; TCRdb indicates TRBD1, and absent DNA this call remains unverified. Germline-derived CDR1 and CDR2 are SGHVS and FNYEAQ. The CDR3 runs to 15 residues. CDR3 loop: CASSLAGTGLETQYF.

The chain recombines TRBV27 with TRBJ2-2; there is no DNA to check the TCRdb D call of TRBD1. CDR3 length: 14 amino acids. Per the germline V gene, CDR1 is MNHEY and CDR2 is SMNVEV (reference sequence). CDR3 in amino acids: CASSLRTGLRELFF.

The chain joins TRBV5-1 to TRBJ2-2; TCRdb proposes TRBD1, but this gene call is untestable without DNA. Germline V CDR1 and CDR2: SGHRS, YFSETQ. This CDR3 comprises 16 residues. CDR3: CASRPDSAANTGELFF.

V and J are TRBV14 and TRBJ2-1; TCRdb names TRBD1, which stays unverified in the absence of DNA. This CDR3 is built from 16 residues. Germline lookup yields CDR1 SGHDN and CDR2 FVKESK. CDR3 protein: CASSQPGGASYNEQFF.

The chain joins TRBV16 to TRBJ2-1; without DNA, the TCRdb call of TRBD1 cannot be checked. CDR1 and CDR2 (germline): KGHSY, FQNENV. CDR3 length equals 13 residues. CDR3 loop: CASTPGRNNEQFF.

This chain's CDR3 is CASSSPGKPSSTDTQYF. The V gene is TRBV2, the J gene TRBJ2-3; checking the TCRdb D call of TRBD1 is not possible without DNA. This CDR3 has 17 residues. Germline loops: CDR1 SNHLY, CDR2 FYNNEI.

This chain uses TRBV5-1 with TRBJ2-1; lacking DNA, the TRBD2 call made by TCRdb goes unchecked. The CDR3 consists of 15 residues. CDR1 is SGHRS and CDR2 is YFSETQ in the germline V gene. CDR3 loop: CATSSGAGTYNEQFF.

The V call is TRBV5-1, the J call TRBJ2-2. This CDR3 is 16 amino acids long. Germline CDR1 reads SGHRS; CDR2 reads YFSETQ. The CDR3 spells CASSLNWDPNTGELFF.

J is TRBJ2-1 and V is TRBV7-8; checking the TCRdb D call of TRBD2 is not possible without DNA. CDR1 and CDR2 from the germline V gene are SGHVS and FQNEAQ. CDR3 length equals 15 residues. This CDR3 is CASSFRAPSYNEQFF.

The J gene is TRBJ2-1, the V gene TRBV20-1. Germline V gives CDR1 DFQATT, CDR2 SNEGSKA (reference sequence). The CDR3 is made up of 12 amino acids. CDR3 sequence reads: CSAETRYNEQFF.

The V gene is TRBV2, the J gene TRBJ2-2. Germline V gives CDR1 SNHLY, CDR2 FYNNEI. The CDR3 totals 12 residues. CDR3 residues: CASTFSAGELFF.

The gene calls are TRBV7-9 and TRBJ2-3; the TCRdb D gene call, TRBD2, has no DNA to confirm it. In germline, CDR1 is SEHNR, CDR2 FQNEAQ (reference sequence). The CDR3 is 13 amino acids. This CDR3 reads CASKAVGTDTQYF.

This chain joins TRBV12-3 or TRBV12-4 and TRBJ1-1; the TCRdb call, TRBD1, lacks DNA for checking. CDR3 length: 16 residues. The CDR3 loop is CASSHPSTGRNTEAFF.

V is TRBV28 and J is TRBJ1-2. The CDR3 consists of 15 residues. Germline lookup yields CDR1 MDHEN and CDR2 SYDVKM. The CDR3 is CASSLITPRRSGYTF.

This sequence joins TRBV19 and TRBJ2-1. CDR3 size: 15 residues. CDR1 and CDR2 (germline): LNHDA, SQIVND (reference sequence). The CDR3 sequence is CASSIGIRSYNEQFF.

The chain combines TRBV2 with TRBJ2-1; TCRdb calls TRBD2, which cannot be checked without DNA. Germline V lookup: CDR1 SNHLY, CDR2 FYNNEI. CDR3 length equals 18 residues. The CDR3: CASSEAPASGTTYNEQFF.

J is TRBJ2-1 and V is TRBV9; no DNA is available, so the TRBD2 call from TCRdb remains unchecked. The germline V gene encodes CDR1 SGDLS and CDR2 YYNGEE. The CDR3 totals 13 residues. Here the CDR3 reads CASSPPRRDEQFF.

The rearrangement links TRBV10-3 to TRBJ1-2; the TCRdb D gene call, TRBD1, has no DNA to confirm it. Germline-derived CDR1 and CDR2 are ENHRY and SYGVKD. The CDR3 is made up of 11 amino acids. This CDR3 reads CAIGGPNGYTF.

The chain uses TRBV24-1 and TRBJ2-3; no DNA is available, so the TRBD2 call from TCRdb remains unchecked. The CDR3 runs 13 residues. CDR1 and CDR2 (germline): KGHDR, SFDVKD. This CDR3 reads CATSDYPGLVQYF.

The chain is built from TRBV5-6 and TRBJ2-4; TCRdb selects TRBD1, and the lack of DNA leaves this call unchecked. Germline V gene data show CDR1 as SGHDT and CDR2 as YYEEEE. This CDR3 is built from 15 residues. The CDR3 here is CASSLGPGVKNIQYF.